The 26 T cell receptor beta chains listed next were all sequenced from one sample in a study of T cell responses to AZD1222 COVID-19 vaccine. Only in-frame clones appear in the TCRdb table, and some are missing; sequencing was by immunoSEQ multiplex PCR. The sample records about 150,000 clones, roughly 93% being singletons. This specimen consisted of peripheral blood, obtained on day 0 of AZD1222 vaccination. The source of these receptors is an adult in good health.

V and J are TRBV28 and TRBJ2-7; D is possibly TRBD1 or TRBD2 (6 bases each). There are 12 residues in the CDR3. Trimming took 5 bases from V and 4 from J, leaving 9 bases between them. Germline V CDR1 and CDR2: MDHEN, SYDVKM. The CDR3 DNA sequence: TGTGCCAGCAGTACAGGGAGGTACGAGCAGTACTTC. It yields the protein CASSTGRYEQYF.

The J gene is TRBJ2-7, the V gene TRBV23-1, with TRBD2 as a possible D gene (6 bases). Being an ORF, TRBV23-1 has a function that is uncertain. Trimming stripped 0 bases from V and 5 bases from J, with 11 bases between. The CDR3 is 14 amino acids. The DNA for the CDR3 is TGCGCCAGCAGTCAATCGGGGGGATTCGACGAGCAGTACTTC. Translated: CASSQSGGFDEQYF.

The CDR3 bases are TGTGCCAGCAGCCTAAGCGGGGAAAGCGCCTACAATGAGCAGTTCTTC. It specifies CASSLSGESAYNEQFF. The chain uses TRBV27 and TRBJ2-1; TRBD2 aligns across 7 bases. Trimming at V came to 6 bases and at J to 2 bases, leaving 10 bases not matched to a gene. The V gene's germline CDR1 is MNHEY and CDR2 SMNVEV (reference sequence). The CDR3 totals 16 residues.

The chain employs TRBV30 and TRBJ2-2; TRBD1 aligns across 10 bases. The CDR3 covers 16 residues. V lost 0 bases and J lost 6; bases outside the gene matches: 7. CDR1 is GTSNPN, CDR2 SVGIG, per germline (reference sequence). CDR3 nucleotide sequence: TGTGCCTGGAGTGTACAGGACAGGGGGTTCCCCGGGGAGCTGTTTTTT. Its protein product is CAWSVQDRGFPGELFF.

The chain combines TRBV9 with TRBJ2-7; maybe TRBD1 (6 bases). V lost 0 bases to trimming and J lost 7 bases, with 14 bases between them. Germline V CDR1 and CDR2: SGDLS, YYNGEE. The CDR3 is 14 residues long. CDR3 sequence (DNA): TGTGCCAGCAGCGTAGGGACAGCATGGAGTGAGCAGTACTTC. Translation gives CASSVGTAWSEQYF.

This clone was found many times. The chain joins TRBV12-5 to TRBJ2-1; D assignment may be TRBD1 or TRBD2 (5 bases each). The CDR3 length is 16 residues. Trimming stripped 0 bases from V and 0 bases from J, with 9 bases between. Per the germline V gene, CDR1 is LGHNT and CDR2 is FRNRAP. CDR3 protein: CASGLVQGDSYNEQFF. The DNA of the CDR3 is TGTGCTAGTGGTTTGGTCCAGGGAGACTCCTACAATGAGCAGTTCTTC.

This clone was observed once. The chain combines TRBV10-3 with TRBJ1-1; D gene uncertain. V gave up 6 bases and J gave up 5 bases, with 13 bases separating them. The germline V gene encodes CDR1 ENHRY and CDR2 SYGVKD. The CDR3 runs 13 residues. The CDR3: CAIRGGQETEAFF. The CDR3 DNA sequence: TGTGCCATCAGGGGAGGCCAAGAGACTGAAGCTTTCTTT.

The chain couples TRBV5-6 to TRBJ2-1, with D possibly TRBD1 on 6 matching bases. CDR1 SGHDT and CDR2 YYEEEE come from the germline V gene. This CDR3 is built from 15 residues. Trimming cost V 0 bases and J 6 bases, with 13 bases left between them. The CDR3 loop is CASSLVTGWGNEQFF. The CDR3 DNA follows: TGTGCCAGCAGCTTGGTTACAGGGTGGGGCAATGAGCAGTTCTTC.

The rearrangement links TRBV14 to TRBJ2-3; D is uncertain. Looked up from germline, CDR1 is SGHDN and CDR2 is FVKESK. The CDR3 runs to 13 residues. V lost 2 bases, J lost 5 bases, and 8 bases lay in between. As DNA, the CDR3 is TGTGCCAGCAGCCAACAATGGGGAGATACGCAGTATTTT. Its protein is CASSQQWGDTQYF.

The rearrangement joins TRBV20-1 to TRBJ1-1, with no clear D. CDR3 length: 11 amino acids. The germline V gene encodes CDR1 DFQATT and CDR2 SNEGSKA (reference sequence). Trimming removed 0 bases at V and 8 bases at J, with 7 bases between. CDR3 sequence reads: CSARDFVEAFF. The CDR3, as DNA: TGCAGTGCTAGAGATTTCGTCGAAGCTTTCTTT.

The chain combines TRBV2 with TRBJ2-1; possibly TRBD1 or TRBD2 for D (5 bases each). This CDR3 has 15 residues. Per the germline V gene, CDR1 is SNHLY and CDR2 is FYNNEI. Trimming took 4 bases from V and 5 from J, leaving 15 bases between them. DNA of the CDR3: TGTGCCAGCAGTGGTTTCGGGGCTATAGACAATGAGCAGTTCTTC. It specifies CASSGFGAIDNEQFF.

The genes are TRBV19 and TRBJ2-1; 8 bases match TRBD2. Germline V gene sequence: CDR1 LNHDA, CDR2 SQIVND (reference sequence). This CDR3 has 15 amino acids. V lost 4 bases, J lost 2 bases, and 4 bases stayed unmatched. CDR3 in amino acids: CASSKAGVTYNEQFF. The CDR3 DNA reads TGTGCCAGTAGTAAAGCGGGAGTAACCTACAATGAGCAGTTCTTC. The whole variable domain, filled in from reference TRBV19 and TRBJ2-1, reads DGGITQSPKYLFRKEGQNVTLSCEQNLNHDAMYWYRQDPGQGLRLIYYSQIVNDFQKGDIAEGYSVSREKKESFPLTVTSAQKNPTAFYLCASSKAGVTYNEQFFGPGTRLTVL.

CDR3 in amino acids: CASSLRERWNEQFF. CDR3 nucleotides: TGTGCCAGCAGCTTGCGGGAGAGGTGGAATGAGCAGTTCTTC. The gene calls are TRBV5-6 and TRBJ2-1, with D perhaps TRBD2 (6 bases). CDR1 is SGHDT, CDR2 YYEEEE, per germline. Deletions cut 1 base from V and 7 bases from J, with 12 bases between. This CDR3 contains 14 residues.

This chain links TRBV27 with TRBJ2-2; the D is unclear. The CDR3 runs to 12 residues. Germline V gene sequence: CDR1 MNHEY, CDR2 SMNVEV (reference sequence). V dropped 5 bases and J dropped 3 bases, with 4 bases sitting between them. Written as DNA, the CDR3 is TGTGCCAGCAGTCCATACACCGGGGAGCTGTTTTTT. This codes for CASSPYTGELFF.

V gene TRBV2 combines with J gene TRBJ2-7; 8 bases match TRBD2. The V segment lost 6 bases and the J segment 0 bases; nucleotides outside the gene matches: 4. CDR1 is SNHLY, CDR2 FYNNEI, per germline. This CDR3 contains 14 residues. CDR3 in DNA: TGTGCCAGCAGGGGACTAGGGAGCTCCTACGAGCAGTACTTC. Protein product: CASRGLGSSYEQYF. Full variable domain (outside the CDR3, taken from reference TRBV2 and TRBJ2-7): EPEVTQTPSHQVTQMGQEVILRCVPISNHLYFYWYRQILGQKVEFLVSFYNNEISEKSEIFDDQFSVERPDGSNFTLKIRSTKLEDSAMYFCASRGLGSSYEQYFGPGTRLTVT.

The V call is TRBV12-3 or TRBV12-4, the J call TRBJ2-7; tentatively, D is TRBD1 (5 bases). This CDR3 comprises 13 residues. V was pared by 7 bases and J by 3 bases, with 13 bases between. The DNA of the CDR3 is TGTGCCAGCACCTCACCGACAGACTACGAGCAGTACTTC. Translating gives CASTSPTDYEQYF.

The V call is TRBV24-1, the J call TRBJ1-1; no clear D. Germline loops: CDR1 KGHDR, CDR2 SFDVKD. The CDR3 covers 13 residues. With 7 bases removed from V and 0 bases from J, the gap between germline ends came to 8 bases. CDR3 DNA sequence: TGTGCCACCAGGGACGGGCTGAACACTGAAGCTTTCTTT. Its translation is CATRDGLNTEAFF.

V is TRBV19 and J is TRBJ2-2; D might be TRBD2 (5 bases). The CDR3 contains 16 residues. Germline-derived CDR1 and CDR2 are LNHDA and SQIVND (reference sequence). Trimming left V 5 bases short and J 4 bases short, with 17 bases between. The chain's CDR3 is CASSLGLSRGTGELFF. The CDR3 region has the DNA TGTGCCAGTAGTCTCGGACTCTCGCGAGGCACCGGGGAGCTGTTTTTT. The complete variable domain, with remaining parts taken from reference TRBV19 and TRBJ2-2, reads DGGITQSPKYLFRKEGQNVTLSCEQNLNHDAMYWYRQDPGQGLRLIYYSQIVNDFQKGDIAEGYSVSREKKESFPLTVTSAQKNPTAFYLCASSLGLSRGTGELFFGEGSRLTVL.

The rearrangement uses TRBV7-9 and TRBJ1-1; maybe TRBD1 (6 bases). Per the germline V gene, CDR1 is SEHNR and CDR2 is FQNEAQ (reference sequence). The CDR3 totals 13 residues. V gave up 6 bases and J gave up 1 base, with 9 bases separating them. The CDR3, as DNA: TGTGCCAGCAGTCGAGGGGGGAACACTGAAGCTTTCTTT. Encoded protein: CASSRGGNTEAFF.

The chain combines TRBV12-5 with TRBJ2-2, with no clear D. The CDR3 covers 12 residues. CDR1 is LGHNT and CDR2 is FRNRAP in the germline V gene. V was trimmed by 5 bases and J by 4 bases, leaving 5 bases between them. The CDR3 DNA sequence: TGTGCTAGTGGTAATCCCACCGGGGAGCTGTTTTTT. Its protein is CASGNPTGELFF.

This rearrangement joins TRBV10-3 to TRBJ1-5, with no clear D. The CDR3 length is 13 residues. Deletions cut 6 bases from V and 5 bases from J, with 11 bases between. Germline V lookup: CDR1 ENHRY, CDR2 SYGVKD. CDR3 bases: TGTGCCATCAGAGGGAGCAGCGATCAGCCCCAGCATTTT. As protein: CAIRGSSDQPQHF.

This clone was picked up one time. The chain carries TRBV6-2 or TRBV6-3 and TRBJ2-1; D gene uncertain. The CDR3 totals 12 residues. Germline CDR1 reads MNHEY; CDR2 reads SVGEGT. V shed 2 bases and J shed 6 bases, with 5 bases lying between them. The CDR3 coding sequence is TGTGCCAGCAGTTACGGAGCCAATGAGCAGTTCTTC. Amino acids: CASSYGANEQFF.

V is TRBV28 and J is TRBJ1-5, with 8 nucleotides matching TRBD1. Unmatched junction bases numbered 9, after V lost 4 bases and J lost 1 base. This CDR3 is built from 17 residues. The germline gives CDR1 MDHEN, CDR2 SYDVKM. Written as DNA, the CDR3 is TGTGCCAGCAGTTCCGCCCGGACAGGGAGGAGCAATCAGCCCCAGCATTTT. As protein: CASSSARTGRSNQPQHF.

This chain joins TRBV2 and TRBJ2-1, with TRBD2 matching over 10 bases. V lost 4 bases, J lost 8 bases, and 11 bases stayed unmatched. This CDR3 comprises 16 residues. Germline V gene lookup returns CDR1 SNHLY and CDR2 FYNNEI. This CDR3 is CASSGSSLAGAYEQFF. Written as DNA, the CDR3 is TGTGCCAGCAGTGGCTCGTCGCTAGCGGGAGCCTATGAGCAGTTCTTC.

This chain connects TRBV7-8 to TRBJ2-5; TRBD2 agrees at 11 bases. Germline V gene sequence: CDR1 SGHVS, CDR2 FQNEAQ. V was pared by 1 base and J by 4 bases, with 17 bases of the junction left unmatched. This CDR3 has 20 amino acids. The CDR3 protein is CASSLVRTSGSYTTGETQYF. In nucleotides, the CDR3 is TGTGCCAGCAGCTTAGTAAGAACTAGCGGGAGTTATACCACGGGAGAGACCCAGTACTTC.

The genes are TRBV7-9 and TRBJ2-7; D perhaps matches TRBD1 (6 bases). Germline V gene lookup returns CDR1 SEHNR and CDR2 FQNEAQ (reference sequence). V lost 3 bases and J 7 bases, leaving 16 bases between the germline ends. The CDR3 has 14 amino acids. The CDR3 loop reads CASSFRDRSLEQYF. As DNA, the CDR3 is TGTGCCAGCAGCTTCCGAGACAGGTCCTTAGAGCAGTACTTC.